These T cell receptor beta chains were read from a single sample in a study of CD8+ T cells in alopecia areata. Method: immunoSEQ multiplex PCR; TCRdb's copy keeps in-frame clones and lacks some. The sample lists more than 150,000 clones, around three fifths occurring once. Source: CD4+ T cells sorted from blood, taken at week 0. These receptors were taken from a human donor with alopecia areata. CDR3s include the opening cysteine and the closing phenylalanine or tryptophan. Each record gives: CDR3 protein, CDR3 DNA, J gene, D gene, clone size, V gene. A D gene is named only where the DNA matches it firmly. Some rows mark clone size as missing; the rest say once, few, many or name a class of expanded clone.

CASSYPQAGPETQYF TGTGCCAGCAGTTACCCACAGGCCGGCCCGGAGACCCAGTACTTC TRBJ2-5 - - TRBV6-5
CASSLGGTAKETQYF TGTGCCAGCAGCTTAGGGGGGACAGCTAAAGAGACCCAGTACTTC TRBJ2-5 TRBD1 few TRBV7-2
CATTPGAGPPQETQYF TGTGCCACCACTCCGGGGGCGGGACCCCCCCAAGAGACCCAGTACTTC TRBJ2-5 - - TRBV15
CASSIGQTSYF TGTGCCAGTAGTATTGGTCAAACCAGCTACTTC TRBJ2-5 - few TRBV19
CASSAAGTYEQYF TGTGCCAGCAGTGCGGCAGGGACCTACGAGCAGTACTTC TRBJ2-7 - - TRBV6-1
CASSLLGRGTEAFF TGTGCCAGCAGTCTCTTAGGGAGGGGGACTGAAGCTTTCTTT TRBJ1-1 - - TRBV27
CASSQHTTSGGYEQYF TGTGCCAGCAGCCAACACACGACTAGCGGGGGCTACGAGCAGTACTTC TRBJ2-7 TRBD2 - TRBV4-2
CSGRENTEAFF TGCAGCGGCAGGGAGAACACTGAAGCTTTCTTT TRBJ1-1 - once TRBV29-1
CSVGLTYNSPLHF TGCAGCGTGGGACTGACATATAATTCACCCCTCCACTTT TRBJ1-6 - - TRBV29-1
CSVENLQGPAETQYF TGCAGCGTTGAAAATCTTCAGGGCCCGGCAGAGACCCAGTACTTC TRBJ2-5 - few TRBV29-1
CSVGGGGATDTQYF TGCAGCGTTGGGGGCGGGGGGGCCACAGATACGCAGTATTTT TRBJ2-3 TRBD2 - TRBV29-1
CASSSRLAGETQYF TGTGCCAGCAGCTCCCGACTAGCCGGAGAGACCCAGTACTTC TRBJ2-5 TRBD2 - TRBV11-3
CASSQWAVGETQYF TGCGCCAGCAGCCAATGGGCCGTGGGAGAGACCCAGTACTTC TRBJ2-5 - few TRBV4-1
CASGGSQETQYF TGTGCCAGTGGGGGCAGCCAAGAGACCCAGTACTTC TRBJ2-5 - once TRBV7-7
CSVEGVSTDTQYF TGCAGCGTTGAAGGGGTTAGCACAGATACGCAGTATTTT TRBJ2-3 - - TRBV29-1
CASSLAGSFNEQFF TGTGCCAGCAGCCTTGCGGGGTCTTTCAATGAGCAGTTCTTC TRBJ2-1 - - TRBV14
CSVVWGGYNEQFF TGCAGCGTTGTGTGGGGGGGCTACAATGAGCAGTTCTTC TRBJ2-1 TRBD2 - TRBV29-1
CASSVRETQYF TGTGCCAGCAGCGTGAGGGAGACCCAGTACTTC TRBJ2-5 - - TRBV6-1
CASSPVRGGGETQYF TGTGCCAGCAGCCCCGTTAGGGGCGGGGGGGAGACCCAGTACTTC TRBJ2-5 TRBD2 - TRBV7-2
CASSLGTGYQETQYF TGCGCCAGCAGCCTCGGGACAGGGTACCAAGAGACCCAGTACTTC TRBJ2-5 TRBD1 few TRBV5-1
CASSPGQAAGANVLTF TGCGCCAGCAGCCCAGGACAGGCGGCTGGGGCCAACGTCCTGACTTTC TRBJ2-6 TRBD1 - TRBV5-1
CASSYDGTAYEQYF TGTGCCAGCAGTTACGACGGGACCGCGTACGAGCAGTACTTC TRBJ2-7 - - TRBV6-5
CASSQDVGAGELFF TGTGCCAGCAGCCAAGATGTCGGGGCCGGGGAGCTGTTTTTT TRBJ2-2 - - TRBV4-2
CSGRLVTDEAFF TGCAGCGGGAGACTGGTGACAGATGAAGCTTTCTTT TRBJ1-1 - - TRBV29-1
CASSSAQGWTGELFF TGTGCCAGCAGCTCTGCACAGGGATGGACCGGGGAGCTGTTTTTT TRBJ2-2 - - TRBV11-2
CASGESGTTDTQYF TGTGCCAGCGGGGAAAGCGGTACCACAGATACGCAGTATTTT TRBJ2-3 - - TRBV9
CASSLRVLDQPQHF TGTGCCAGCAGCTTGAGGGTTCTTGATCAGCCCCAGCATTTT TRBJ1-5 - - TRBV5-6
CASSEPNRGTEAFF TGTGCCAGCAGTGAACCAAATAGGGGGACTGAAGCTTTCTTT TRBJ1-1 - - TRBV25-1
CASSLRAGDNEKLFF TGCGCCAGCAGCCTGCGGGCGGGGGACAATGAAAAACTGTTTTTT TRBJ1-4 - - TRBV5-1
CSVEDPGQGGTF TGCAGCGTTGAAGATCCGGGGCAGGGTGGCACCTTC TRBJ1-2 - - TRBV29-1
CASSLRTDYGYTF TGTGCCAGCAGCCTTAGGACAGATTATGGCTACACCTTC TRBJ1-2 - once TRBV7-8
CASGGNYGYTF TGTGCCAGCGGGGGGAACTATGGCTACACCTTC TRBJ1-2 - - TRBV7-2
CAWSVQGIEAFF TGTGCCTGGAGTGTTCAGGGAATAGAGGCTTTCTTT TRBJ1-1 - - TRBV30